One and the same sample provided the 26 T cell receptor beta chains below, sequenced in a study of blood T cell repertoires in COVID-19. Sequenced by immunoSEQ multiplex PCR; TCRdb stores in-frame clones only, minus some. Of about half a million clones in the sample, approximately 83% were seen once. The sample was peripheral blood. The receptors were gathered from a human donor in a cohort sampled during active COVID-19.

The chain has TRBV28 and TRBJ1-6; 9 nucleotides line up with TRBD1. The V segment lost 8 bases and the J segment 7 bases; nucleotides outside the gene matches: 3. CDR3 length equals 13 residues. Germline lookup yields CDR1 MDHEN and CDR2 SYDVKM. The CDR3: CASGTGRNSPLHF. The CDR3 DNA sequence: TGTGCCAGCGGGACAGGGAGGAATTCACCCCTCCACTTT. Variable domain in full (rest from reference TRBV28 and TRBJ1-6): DVKVTQSSRYLVKRTGEKVFLECVQDMDHENMFWYRQDPGLGLRLIYFSYDVKMKEKGDIPEGYSVSREKKERFSLILESASTNQTSMYLCASGTGRNSPLHFGNGTRLTVT.

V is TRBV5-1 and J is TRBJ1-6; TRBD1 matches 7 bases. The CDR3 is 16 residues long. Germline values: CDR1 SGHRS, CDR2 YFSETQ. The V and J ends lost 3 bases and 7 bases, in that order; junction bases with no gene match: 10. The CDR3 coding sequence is TGCGCCAGCAGCTCGCTTTTAGGGACAGCAAATTCACCCCTCCACTTT. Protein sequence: CASSSLLGTANSPLHF.

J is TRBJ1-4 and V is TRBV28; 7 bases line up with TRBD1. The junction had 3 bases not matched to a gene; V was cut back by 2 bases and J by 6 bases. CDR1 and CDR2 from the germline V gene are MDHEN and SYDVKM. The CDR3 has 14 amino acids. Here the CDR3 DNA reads TGTGCCAGCAGTTTAACAGGGACAGATGAAAAACTGTTTTTT. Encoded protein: CASSLTGTDEKLFF.

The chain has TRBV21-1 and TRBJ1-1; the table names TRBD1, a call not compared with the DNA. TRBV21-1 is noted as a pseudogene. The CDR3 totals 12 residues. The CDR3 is CASTPRGTEAFF. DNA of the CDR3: TGTGCCAGCACCCCAAGGGGGACTGAAGCTTTCTTT.

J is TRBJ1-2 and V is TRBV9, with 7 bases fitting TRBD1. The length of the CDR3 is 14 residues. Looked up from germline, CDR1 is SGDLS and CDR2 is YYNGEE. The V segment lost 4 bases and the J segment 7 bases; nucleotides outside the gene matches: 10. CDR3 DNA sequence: TGTGCCAGCAGCCGACCTGGGACAGCTGGTGGCTACACCTTC. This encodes CASSRPGTAGGYTF. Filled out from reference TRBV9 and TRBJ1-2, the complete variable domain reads DSGVTQTPKHLITATGQRVTLRCSPRSGDLSVYWYQQSLDQGLQFLIQYYNGEERAKGNILERFSAQQFPDLHSELNLSSLELGDSALYFCASSRPGTAGGYTFGSGTRLTVV.

In DNA, the CDR3 is TGTGCCAGCAGTCCGAGCAGACAGGGAGACAATCAGCCCCAGCATTTT. Translating gives CASSPSRQGDNQPQHF. The chain has TRBV6-4 and TRBJ1-5; TRBD1 matches at 7 bases. V trimming: 5 bases; J trimming: 3 bases; junction bases outside the gene matches: 10. This CDR3 is built from 16 residues. Germline V gene lookup returns CDR1 MRHNA and CDR2 SNTAGT.

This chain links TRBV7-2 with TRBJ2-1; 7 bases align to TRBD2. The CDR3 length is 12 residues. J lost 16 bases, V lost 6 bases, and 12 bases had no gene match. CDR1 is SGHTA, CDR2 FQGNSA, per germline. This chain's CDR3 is CASSTTWDYGFF. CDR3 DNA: TGTGCCAGCAGTACTACGTGGGACTATGGATTCTTC.

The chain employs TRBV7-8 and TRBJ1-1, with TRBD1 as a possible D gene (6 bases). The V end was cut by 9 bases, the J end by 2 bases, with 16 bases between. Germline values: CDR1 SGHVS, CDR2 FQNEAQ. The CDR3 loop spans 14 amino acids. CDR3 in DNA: TGTGCCAGTTATCCTACAGGGAGCAACACTGAAGCTTTCTTT. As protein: CASYPTGSNTEAFF. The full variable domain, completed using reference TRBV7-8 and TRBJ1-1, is GAGVSQSPRYKVAKRGQDVALRCDPISGHVSLFWYQQALGQGPEFLTYFQNEAQLDKSGLPSDRFFAERPEGSVSTLKIQRTQQEDSAVYLCASYPTGSNTEAFFGQGTRLTVV.

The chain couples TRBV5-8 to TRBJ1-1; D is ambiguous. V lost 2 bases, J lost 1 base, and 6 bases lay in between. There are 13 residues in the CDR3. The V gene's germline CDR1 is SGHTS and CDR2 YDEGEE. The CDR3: CASSLAQNTEAFF. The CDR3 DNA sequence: TGTGCCAGCAGCTTAGCCCAGAACACTGAAGCTTTCTTT.

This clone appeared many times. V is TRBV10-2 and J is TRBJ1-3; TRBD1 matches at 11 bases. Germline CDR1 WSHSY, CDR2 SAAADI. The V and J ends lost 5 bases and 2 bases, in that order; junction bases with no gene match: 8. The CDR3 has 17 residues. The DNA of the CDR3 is TGCGCCAGCAGTATTACAGGACAGGGGGCGCCTGGAAACACCATATATTTT. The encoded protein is CASSITGQGAPGNTIYF.

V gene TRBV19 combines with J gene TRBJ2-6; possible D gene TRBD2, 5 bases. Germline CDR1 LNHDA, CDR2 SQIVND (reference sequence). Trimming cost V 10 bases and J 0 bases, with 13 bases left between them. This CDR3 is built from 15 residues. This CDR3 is CATATGNSGANVLTF. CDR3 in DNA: TGTGCCACCGCGACGGGGAACTCTGGGGCCAACGTCCTGACTTTC.

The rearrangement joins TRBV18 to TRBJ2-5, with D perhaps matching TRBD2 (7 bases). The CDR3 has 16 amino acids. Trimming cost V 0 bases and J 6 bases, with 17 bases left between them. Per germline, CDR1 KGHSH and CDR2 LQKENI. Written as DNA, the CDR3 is TGTGCCAGCTCACCACCGGGGGCGGGGGCAGTGAAGACCCAGTACTTC. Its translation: CASSPPGAGAVKTQYF.

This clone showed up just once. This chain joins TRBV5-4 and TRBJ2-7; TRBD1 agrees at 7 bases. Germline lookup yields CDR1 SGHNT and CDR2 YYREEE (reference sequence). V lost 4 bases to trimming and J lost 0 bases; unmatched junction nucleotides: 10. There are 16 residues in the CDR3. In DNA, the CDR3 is TGTGCCAGCAGCCCCAGGGGGTGGGAAGGCTCCTACGAGCAGTACTTC. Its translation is CASSPRGWEGSYEQYF.

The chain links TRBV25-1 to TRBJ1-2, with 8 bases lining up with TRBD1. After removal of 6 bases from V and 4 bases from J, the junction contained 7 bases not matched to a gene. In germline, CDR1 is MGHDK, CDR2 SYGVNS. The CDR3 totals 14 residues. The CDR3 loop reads CASRGQERSYGYTF. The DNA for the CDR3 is TGTGCCAGCAGGGGACAGGAAAGATCCTATGGCTACACCTTC.

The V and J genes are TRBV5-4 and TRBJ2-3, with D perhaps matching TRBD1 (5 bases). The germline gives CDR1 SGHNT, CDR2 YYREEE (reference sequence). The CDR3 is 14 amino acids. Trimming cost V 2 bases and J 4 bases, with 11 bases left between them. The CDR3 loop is CASSLVSGPDTQYF. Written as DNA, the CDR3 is TGTGCCAGCAGCTTAGTGTCAGGGCCAGATACGCAGTATTTT.

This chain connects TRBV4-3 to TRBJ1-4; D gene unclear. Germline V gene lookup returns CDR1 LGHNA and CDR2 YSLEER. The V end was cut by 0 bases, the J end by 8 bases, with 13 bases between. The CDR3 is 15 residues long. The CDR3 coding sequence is TGCGCCAGCAGCCAAGATAGTCGTGTACGGGAAAAACTGTTTTTT. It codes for CASSQDSRVREKLFF.

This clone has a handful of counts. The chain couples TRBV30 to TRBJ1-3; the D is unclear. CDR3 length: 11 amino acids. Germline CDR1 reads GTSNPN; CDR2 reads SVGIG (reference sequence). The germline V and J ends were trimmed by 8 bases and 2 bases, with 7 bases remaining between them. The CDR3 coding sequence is TGTGCCAGGACCGCTGGAAACACCATATATTTT. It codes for CARTAGNTIYF.

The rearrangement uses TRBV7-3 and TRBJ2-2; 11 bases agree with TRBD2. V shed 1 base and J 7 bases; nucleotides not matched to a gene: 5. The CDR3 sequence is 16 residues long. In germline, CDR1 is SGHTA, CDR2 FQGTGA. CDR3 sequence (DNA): TGTGCCAGCAGCTTAAGGCTAGCGGGAGGCCACGGGGAGCTGTTTTTT. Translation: CASSLRLAGGHGELFF.

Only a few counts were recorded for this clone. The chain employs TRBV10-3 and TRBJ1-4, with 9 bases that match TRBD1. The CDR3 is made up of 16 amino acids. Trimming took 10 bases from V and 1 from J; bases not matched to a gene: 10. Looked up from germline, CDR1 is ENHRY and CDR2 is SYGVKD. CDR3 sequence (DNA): TGTGCCACCAAGGCCCGGGACAGGGAAACTAATGAAAAACTGTTTTTT. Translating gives CATKARDRETNEKLFF.

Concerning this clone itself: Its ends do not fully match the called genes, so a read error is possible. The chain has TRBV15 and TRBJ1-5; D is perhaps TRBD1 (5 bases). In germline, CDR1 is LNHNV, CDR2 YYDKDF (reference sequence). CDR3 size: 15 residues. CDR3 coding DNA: TGTGCCACCAGCGGAACAGGCCATAGCAGTCAGCCCCAGCATTTT. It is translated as CATSGTGHSSQPQHF.

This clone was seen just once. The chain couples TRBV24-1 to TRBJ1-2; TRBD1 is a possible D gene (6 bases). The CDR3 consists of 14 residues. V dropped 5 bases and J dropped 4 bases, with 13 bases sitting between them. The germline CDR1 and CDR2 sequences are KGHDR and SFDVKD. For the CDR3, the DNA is TGTGCCACCAGTGGCCCCAACAGGGTCTATGGCTACACCTTC. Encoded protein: CATSGPNRVYGYTF.

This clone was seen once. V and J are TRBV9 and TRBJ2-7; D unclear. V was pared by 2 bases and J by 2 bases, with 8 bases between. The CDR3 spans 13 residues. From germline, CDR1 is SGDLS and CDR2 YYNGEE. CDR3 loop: CASSVGIPYEQYF. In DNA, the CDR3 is TGTGCCAGCAGCGTTGGCATACCCTACGAGCAGTACTTC.

The CDR3 reads CSAVDRGSEKLFF. The CDR3 region has the DNA TGCAGCGCCGTCGACAGGGGGAGCGAAAAACTGTTTTTT. The chain is built from TRBV29-1 and TRBJ1-4, with 9 bases that match TRBD1. After removal of 7 bases from V and 8 bases from J, the junction contained 8 bases not matched to a gene. Germline V CDR1 and CDR2: SQVTM, ANQGSEA. The CDR3 sequence is 13 residues long.

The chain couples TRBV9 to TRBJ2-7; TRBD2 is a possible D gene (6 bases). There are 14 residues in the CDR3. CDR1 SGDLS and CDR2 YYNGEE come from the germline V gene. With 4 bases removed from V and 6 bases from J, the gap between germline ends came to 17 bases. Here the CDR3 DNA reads TGTGCCAGCAGCCCACTCCGGGGGTTGGGCGAGCAGTACTTC. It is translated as CASSPLRGLGEQYF. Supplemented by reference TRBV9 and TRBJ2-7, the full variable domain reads DSGVTQTPKHLITATGQRVTLRCSPRSGDLSVYWYQQSLDQGLQFLIQYYNGEERAKGNILERFSAQQFPDLHSELNLSSLELGDSALYFCASSPLRGLGEQYFGPGTRLTVT.

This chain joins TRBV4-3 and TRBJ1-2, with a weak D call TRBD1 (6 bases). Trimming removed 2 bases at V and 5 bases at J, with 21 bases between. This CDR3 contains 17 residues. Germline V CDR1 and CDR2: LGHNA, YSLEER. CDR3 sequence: CASSQSTGFSLSYGYTF. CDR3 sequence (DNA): TGCGCCAGCAGCCAATCGACAGGCTTTTCTCTGTCGTATGGCTACACCTTC.

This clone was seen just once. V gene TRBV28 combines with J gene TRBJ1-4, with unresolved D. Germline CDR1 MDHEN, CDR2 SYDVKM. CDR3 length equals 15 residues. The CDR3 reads CASGEQTATNEKLFF. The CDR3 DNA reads TGTGCTTCCGGGGAGCAGACCGCAACTAATGAAAAACTGTTTTTT.